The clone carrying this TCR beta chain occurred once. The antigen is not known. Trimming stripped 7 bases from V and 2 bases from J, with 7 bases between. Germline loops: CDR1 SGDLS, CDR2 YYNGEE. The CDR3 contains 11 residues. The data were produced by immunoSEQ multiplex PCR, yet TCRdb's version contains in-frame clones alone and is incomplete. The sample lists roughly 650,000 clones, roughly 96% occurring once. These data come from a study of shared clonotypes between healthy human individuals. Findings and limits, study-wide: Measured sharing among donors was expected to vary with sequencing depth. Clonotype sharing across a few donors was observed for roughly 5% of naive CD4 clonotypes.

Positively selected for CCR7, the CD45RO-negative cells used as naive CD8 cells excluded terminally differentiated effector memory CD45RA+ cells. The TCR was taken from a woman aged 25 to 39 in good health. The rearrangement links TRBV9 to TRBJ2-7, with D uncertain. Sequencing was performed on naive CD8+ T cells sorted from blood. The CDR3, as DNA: TGTGCCAGCGGCGAGGCCTACGAGCAGTACTTC. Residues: CASGEAYEQYF.